This T cell receptor (beta chain) is from a study of cytomegalovirus exposure and HLA in healthy donors. Overall study findings and caveats: In the roughly 120 validation repertoires, a later analysis found that first-cohort TCR clusters tended to co-occur. The dataset shows that most TCR sequences were rare, while some public TCRs occurred in many donors. The study labeled roughly 160 TCR beta chains cytomegalovirus-associated.

About this clone itself: What it binds is unknown.

From the roughly 120-subject validation cohort, which was separate from the approximately 670-subject first cohort, the donors were drawn. Per the germline V gene, CDR1 is MNHEY and CDR2 is SMNVEV (reference sequence). There are 13 residues in the CDR3. Trimming took 2 bases from V and 7 from J; bases not matched to a gene: 3. Assay: immunoSEQ multiplex PCR; the TCRdb copy retains only in-frame clones and omits some. The repertoire consists of hundreds of thousands of clones, with around 87% occurring once and the leading ten covering 2.6%. This TCR derives from a man aged 18 to 30 in good health and CMV-seronegative. The sample taken for sequencing was PBMCs. The chain joins TRBV27 to TRBJ1-2; 8 bases fit TRBD1. As DNA, the CDR3 is TGTGCCAGCAGTTTACCGACAGGGGCTGGCTACACCTTC. It yields the protein CASSLPTGAGYTF.